Listed below are T cell receptor beta chains from one sample, sequenced in a study of glioma-infiltrating T cells after dendritic cell vaccination. Method: immunoSEQ multiplex PCR; TCRdb's copy keeps in-frame clones and lacks some. The sample contains fewer than 60,000 clones, 70% to 90% of which appear only once. This material consisted of blood, taken after dendritic cell vaccination. Receptor source: a human donor with glioblastoma. The conserved cysteine and the conserved F or W are not part of the CDR3 here.

>TRBV5-6
ASSFQGGGEKLF
>TRBV27
ASSFQATRGGYT
>TRBV7-2
ASSLGQGGRYGYT
>TRBV7-2
ASSPTGVRLSGNTIY
>TRBV5-8
ASSFSVYEQY
>TRBV5-4
ASSLVQGAYGYT
>TRBV18
ASSPFQGNNEQY
>TRBV27
ATTQTGASGRIRNYEQY
>TRBV9
ASSVGVQGENGEAF
>TRBV28
ASSFGGAGNTEAF
>TRBV9
ASSSTSGMNGYT
>TRBV30
AWILSRDSYNEQF
>TRBV28
ASSLGPPSAGDAGELF
>TRBV7-9
ASSSAGSGSPRTGELF
>TRBV7-2
ASSLGLAGGGTDTQY
>TRBV10-3
AIASTGKNTEAF
>TRBV10-3
AIGQMNTEAF
>TRBV5-1
ASSLVPNGGQGPSSGANVLT
>TRBV21-1
ASSNCGLAGAHEQY
>TRBV27
ASRPPTGETNYGYT